This T cell receptor beta chain was found in a study of T-cell reconstitution after alpha-beta-depleted transplantation in children. Study-level findings and limits: For some patients, TCRbeta diversity was high at day 60 because of recipient T cells and thymic progenitors that survived. Newly generated T cells supplied most T-cell counts and diversity one year post-transplant. Alpha-beta T cells about two months after transplant reportedly derived from several hundred expanded graft clones.

This clonotype has a count of ten or more. Its antigen is still unknown. Unique molecular identifiers featured in how the TCRbeta library was prepared. MiXCR, run by TCRdb on the PCR reads, gives a single entry per CDR3 protein. The table records 70,000 or so distinct CDR3 sequences, about a tenth of them present only once. This CDR3 comprises 15 residues. V trimming: 7 bases; J trimming: 1 base; junction bases outside the gene matches: 11. Germline V gene sequence: CDR1 SQVTM, CDR2 ANQGSEA. The material was PBMCs, obtained before TCRalphabeta/CD19-depleted stem cell transplant. This TCR came from a boy younger than 18 with acute myeloid leukemia, due to receive a stem cell transplant. The gene calls are TRBV29-1 and TRBJ2-5; the match to TRBD1 covers 8 bases. CDR3 bases: TGCAGCGCCCGCGCCGGGACAGGCTTCCAAGAGACCCAGTACTTC. This codes for CSARAGTGFQETQYF.